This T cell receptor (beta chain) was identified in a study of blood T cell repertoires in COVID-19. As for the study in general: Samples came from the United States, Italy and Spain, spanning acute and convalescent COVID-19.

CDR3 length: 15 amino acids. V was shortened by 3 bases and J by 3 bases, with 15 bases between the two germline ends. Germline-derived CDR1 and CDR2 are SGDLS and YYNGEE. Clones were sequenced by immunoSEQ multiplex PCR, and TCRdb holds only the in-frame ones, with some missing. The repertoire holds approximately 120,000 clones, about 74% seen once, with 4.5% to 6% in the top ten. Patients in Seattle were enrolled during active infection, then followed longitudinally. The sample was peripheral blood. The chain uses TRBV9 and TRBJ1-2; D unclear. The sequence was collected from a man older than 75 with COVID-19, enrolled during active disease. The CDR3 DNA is TGTGCCAGCAGCGCCGGGGTGCCGGAGGACTATGGCTACACCTTC. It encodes CASSAGVPEDYGYTF. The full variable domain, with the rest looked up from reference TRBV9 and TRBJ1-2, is DSGVTQTPKHLITATGQRVTLRCSPRSGDLSVYWYQQSLDQGLQFLIQYYNGEERAKGNILERFSAQQFPDLHSELNLSSLELGDSALYFCASSAGVPEDYGYTFGSGTRLTVV.